These 3 T cell receptor beta chains share one sample of origin, sequenced in a study of blood T cell repertoires in COVID-19. Assay: immunoSEQ multiplex PCR; the TCRdb copy retains only in-frame clones and omits some. The sample holds about 200,000 clones; roughly 91% are singletons and the top ten take roughly 4%. Sequences were obtained from PBMCs or T cells enriched from blood (not recorded which). All receptors come from a woman in her twenties or thirties with acute COVID-19.

This chain joins TRBV9 and TRBJ1-3; D is uncertain. The CDR3 consists of 14 residues. Trimming cost V 0 bases and J 4 bases, with 8 bases left between them. Germline CDR1 and CDR2: SGDLS and YYNGEE. The CDR3 loop is CASSVDSQGNTIYF. CDR3 in DNA: TGTGCCAGCAGCGTAGACTCCCAAGGAAACACCATATATTTT.

V usage is TRBV19 and J usage is TRBJ2-7; a weak D match, TRBD1 (5 bases). The germline V gene encodes CDR1 LNHDA and CDR2 SQIVND (reference sequence). The CDR3 spans 15 residues. Trimming removed 2 bases at V and 6 bases at J, with 17 bases between. CDR3 protein: CASSIFARAASEQYF. The CDR3 DNA is TGTGCCAGTAGTATATTTGCCAGGGCGGCTTCCGAGCAGTACTTC.

This clone was detected only once. In DNA, the CDR3 is TGTGCCAGCAGCTTGGCGAACAGGGCAAATGAAAAACTGTTTTTT. Translated, it gives CASSLANRANEKLFF. The chain links TRBV5-4 to TRBJ1-4; perhaps TRBD1 as D (6 bases). CDR1 is SGHNT, CDR2 YYREEE, per germline (reference sequence). Trimming stripped 0 bases from V and 5 bases from J, with 11 bases between. The CDR3 covers 15 residues.